These 28 T cell receptor beta chains share one sample of origin, sequenced in a study of naive and memory T cell subsets. An equimolar mix of two oligonucleotides served as the beta constant-region primer for TRBC1 and TRBC2. Ligated cDNA was amplified by four rounds of PCR with nested alpha and beta constant-region primers and SP2. One entry per CDR3 protein, called by TCRdb with MiXCR from the UMI-ligation and nested PCR reads. The data show about 120,000 distinct CDR3 sequences, about 36% seen once. Sequencing was carried out using central memory CD4+ T cells from blood. These receptors came from a human donor in good health.

The CDR3 bases are TGCAGCGCCCAAGACGCAGAAGCTTTCTTT. Its translation: CSAQDAEAFF. The V call is TRBV29-1, the J call TRBJ1-1; D is undetermined. V lost 7 bases and J 8 bases, leaving 11 bases between the germline ends. Germline V CDR1 and CDR2: SQVTM, ANQGSEA. There are 10 residues in the CDR3.

This clonotype showed up just a few times. A read error may account for a junction end that differs from germline. The genes are TRBV5-5 and TRBJ2-1; TRBD2 agrees at 13 bases. The CDR3 has 14 amino acids. Germline CDR1 and CDR2: SGHKS and YYEKEE (reference sequence). The CDR3 region is CASSAGGTSGTPVF. CDR3 DNA sequence: TGTGCCAGCAGCGCCGGTGGGACTAGCGGGACGCCCGTCTTC.

The CDR3 DNA reads as TGTGCCAGCAGTCTTAGCGGGGGTGGGCAGTTCTTC. Translation: CASSLSGGGQFF. The V call is TRBV12-3 or TRBV12-4, the J call TRBJ2-1; 9 bases map to TRBD2. This CDR3 has 12 amino acids. Losses at the gene ends were 5 bases for V and 12 bases for J; bases not matched to a gene: 5.

The gene calls are TRBV12-3 or TRBV12-4 and TRBJ2-1; 14 nucleotides align to TRBD2. There are 17 residues in the CDR3. With 6 bases clipped from V and 8 bases from J, the junction kept 12 bases outside the gene matches. This chain's CDR3 is CASRGLPGLAGADEQFF. The CDR3, as DNA: TGTGCCAGCAGAGGATTACCGGGACTAGCGGGAGCCGATGAGCAGTTCTTC.

This sequence joins TRBV21-1 and TRBJ2-1. TRBV21-1 is annotated as a pseudogene. CDR3 size: 16 residues. The CDR3 nucleotides are TGTGCCAGCAGCAAAGGTTTTCATAACACGAGGAATGAGCAGTTCTTC. Translating gives CASSKGFHNTRNEQFF.

V and J are TRBV7-8 and TRBJ1-5; maybe TRBD1 (6 bases). The CDR3 runs 15 residues. V was clipped by 3 bases and J by 0 bases, with 9 bases between them. Per the germline V gene, CDR1 is SGHVS and CDR2 is FQNEAQ. The CDR3 region is CASSFRGNSNQPQHF. The CDR3 bases are TGTGCCAGCAGCTTTAGGGGGAATAGCAATCAGCCCCAGCATTTT.

The V call is TRBV7-3, the J call TRBJ1-1; D is ambiguous. V gave up 5 bases and J gave up 1 base, with 20 bases separating them. Germline-derived CDR1 and CDR2 are SGHTA and FQGTGA. The CDR3 has 17 amino acids. CDR3 residues: CASSPSPSTAQNTEAFF. The DNA of the CDR3 is TGTGCCAGCAGCCCCTCACCCTCCACAGCACAGAACACTGAAGCTTTCTTT.

This clonotype turned up a few times. This rearrangement joins TRBV20-1 to TRBJ1-1; D is undetermined. This CDR3 is 14 amino acids long. Germline lookup yields CDR1 DFQATT and CDR2 SNEGSKA (reference sequence). Trimming cost V 0 bases and J 0 bases, with 8 bases left between them. The CDR3 sequence: CSARDAAMNTEAFF. The CDR3 DNA follows: TGCAGTGCTAGAGATGCAGCTATGAACACTGAAGCTTTCTTT.

The V gene is TRBV29-1, the J gene TRBJ1-5; 8 positions agree with TRBD1. Per germline, CDR1 SQVTM and CDR2 ANQGSEA. The CDR3 is 13 residues long. J lost 4 bases, V lost 7 bases, and 6 bases had no gene match. CDR3 loop: CSAGTGSNQPQHF. Written as DNA, the CDR3 is TGCAGCGCTGGGACAGGTAGTAATCAGCCCCAGCATTTT. Supplemented by reference TRBV29-1 and TRBJ1-5, the full variable domain reads SAVISQKPSRDICQRGTSLTIQCQVDSQVTMMFWYRQQPGQSLTLIATANQGSEATYESGFVIDKFPISRPNLTFSTLTVSNMSPEDSSIYLCSAGTGSNQPQHFGDGTRLSIL.

This clonotype turned up a few times. The rearrangement uses TRBV11-2 and TRBJ2-1; 14 nucleotides align to TRBD2. The CDR3 sequence is 16 residues long. CDR1 and CDR2 (germline): SGHAT, FQNNGV. V shed 6 bases and J 8 bases; nucleotides not matched to a gene: 9. DNA of the CDR3: TGTGCCAGCAGACATACCGGGACTAGCGGGAGATATGAGCAGTTCTTC. Translated: CASRHTGTSGRYEQFF. Based on the CDR3 plus reference TRBV11-2 and TRBJ2-1, the full variable domain is EAGVAQSPRYKIIEKRQSVAFWCNPISGHATLYWYQQILGQGPKLLIQFQNNGVVDDSQLPKDRFSAERLKGVDSTLKIQPAKLEDSAVYLCASRHTGTSGRYEQFFGPGTRLTVL.

This clonotype was seen more than once but under ten times. The chain uses TRBV7-3 and TRBJ2-4; D may be TRBD1 or TRBD2 (5 bases each). Germline CDR1 SGHTA, CDR2 FQGTGA. V was trimmed by 2 bases and J by 8 bases, leaving 10 bases between them. The CDR3 runs 13 residues. CDR3 sequence: CASSLVRGDIQYF. The DNA of the CDR3 is TGTGCCAGCAGCTTAGTTAGAGGGGACATTCAGTACTTC.

The V gene is TRBV6-6, the J gene TRBJ1-1, with D maybe TRBD1 (5 bases). V gave up 5 bases and J gave up 0 bases, with 10 bases separating them. The CDR3 has 14 amino acids. Germline V gene lookup returns CDR1 MNHNY and CDR2 SVGAGI (reference sequence). CDR3 DNA: TGTGCCAGCAGTGTCGGGACGGTGAACACTGAAGCTTTCTTT. This encodes CASSVGTVNTEAFF.

The chain links TRBV6-1 to TRBJ2-7, with 7 positions matching TRBD1. The CDR3 covers 14 residues. Losses at the gene ends were 6 bases for V and 1 base for J; bases not matched to a gene: 6. The germline gives CDR1 MNHNS, CDR2 SASEGT. The CDR3, as DNA: TGTGCCAGCAGCCCCGGGGACAGTTCCTACGAGCAGTACTTC. This translates into CASSPGDSSYEQYF.

CDR3 nucleotides: TGTGCCACCACCTCTACGGGAGTTTCCTACGAGCAGTACTTC. Translating it yields CATTSTGVSYEQYF. This chain connects TRBV10-3 to TRBJ2-7; a weak D match, TRBD2 (6 bases). The CDR3 is 14 residues long. Germline CDR1 reads ENHRY; CDR2 reads SYGVKD. The V and J ends lost 10 bases and 1 base respectively, with 17 bases between them.

This clonotype was observed a few times. The chain employs TRBV28 and TRBJ1-1; 9 bases align to TRBD1. The CDR3 is made up of 17 amino acids. The V gene end was trimmed by 2 bases and the J gene end by 4 bases; junction bases not matched to a gene: 11. The V gene's germline CDR1 is MDHEN and CDR2 SYDVKM. The CDR3 reads CASSLPGQGGFGTEAFF. For the CDR3, the DNA is TGTGCCAGCAGTTTACCGGGACAGGGAGGATTCGGCACTGAAGCTTTCTTT.

The V call is TRBV7-9, the J call TRBJ2-7, with 13 bases matching TRBD2. Germline CDR1 reads SEHNR; CDR2 reads FQNEAQ (reference sequence). This CDR3 region has 17 residues. The ends lost 3 bases at V and 4 bases at J; junction bases unmatched: 9. The CDR3 is CASSFTPGLAGKYEQYF. CDR3 nucleotide sequence: TGTGCCAGCAGCTTCACGCCGGGACTAGCGGGGAAATACGAGCAGTACTTC.

The rearrangement links TRBV27 to TRBJ2-3; no firm D call. The CDR3 runs 14 residues. Looked up from germline, CDR1 is MNHEY and CDR2 is SMNVEV (reference sequence). V gave up 7 bases and J gave up 1 base, with 12 bases separating them. CDR3 sequence reads: CASKRITRTDTQYF. As DNA, the CDR3 is TGTGCCAGCAAAAGGATTACCCGCACAGATACGCAGTATTTT.

The rearrangement links TRBV6-1 to TRBJ1-5; TRBD1 matches at 7 bases. V trimming: 6 bases; J trimming: 4 bases; junction bases outside the gene matches: 6. Germline CDR1 reads MNHNS; CDR2 reads SASEGT. This CDR3 is 14 amino acids long. The CDR3 sequence is CASRSGTANQPQHF. The CDR3, as DNA: TGTGCCAGCAGATCCGGGACAGCTAATCAGCCCCAGCATTTT.

J is TRBJ2-5 and V is TRBV28; the match to TRBD1 covers 8 bases. With 6 bases clipped from V and 6 bases from J, the junction kept 6 bases outside the gene matches. There are 13 residues in the CDR3. Germline CDR1 and CDR2: MDHEN and SYDVKM. The CDR3 sequence: CASRWTGSKTQYF. In DNA form, the CDR3 reads TGTGCCAGCAGGTGGACAGGGTCGAAGACCCAGTACTTC.

The gene calls are TRBV19 and TRBJ2-3, with D uncertain. The CDR3 has 11 residues. V was shortened by 4 bases and J by 6 bases, with 5 bases between the two germline ends. Germline lookup yields CDR1 LNHDA and CDR2 SQIVND (reference sequence). The CDR3: CASSKGDTQYF. The DNA of the CDR3 is TGTGCCAGTAGTAAAGGGGATACGCAGTATTTT.

This clonotype was counted between two and nine times. This chain links TRBV6-6 with TRBJ1-6; 9 nucleotides line up with TRBD1. Germline CDR1 reads MNHNY; CDR2 reads SVGAGI (reference sequence). Trimming at V came to 0 bases and at J to 6 bases, leaving 3 bases not matched to a gene. The CDR3 covers 16 residues. CDR3 in DNA: TGTGCCAGCAGTTACTCGACAGGGGGGAGTAATTCACCCCTCCACTTT. Protein: CASSYSTGGSNSPLHF.

The chain combines TRBV5-1 with TRBJ2-7; the D gene is possibly TRBD1 (5 bases). The germline gives CDR1 SGHRS, CDR2 YFSETQ. The CDR3 runs 14 residues. V was shortened by 0 bases and J by 7 bases, with 14 bases between the two germline ends. For the CDR3, the DNA is TGCGCCAGCAGCTTGGCTTTAGGGGCGCGAGAGCAGTACTTC. This translates into CASSLALGAREQYF.

This clonotype has a handful of counts. The chain combines TRBV3-1 with TRBJ2-5, with no clear D. Germline V CDR1 and CDR2: LGHDT, YNNKEL (reference sequence). V was clipped by 0 bases and J by 0 bases, with 2 bases between them. The CDR3 contains 13 residues. CDR3 in amino acids: CASSQEHQETQYF. DNA for the CDR3: TGTGCCAGCAGCCAAGAACACCAAGAGACCCAGTACTTC.

The DNA of the CDR3 is TGTGCCAGCAGCGTAGGACAGGGTGACTCACCCCTCCACTTT. Amino acids: CASSVGQGDSPLHF. The chain carries TRBV9 and TRBJ1-6, with TRBD1 matching 7 bases. There are 14 residues in the CDR3. CDR1 is SGDLS and CDR2 is YYNGEE in the germline V gene. The V segment lost 0 bases and the J segment 10 bases; nucleotides outside the gene matches: 4. The full variable domain, rest sourced from reference TRBV9 and TRBJ1-6, is DSGVTQTPKHLITATGQRVTLRCSPRSGDLSVYWYQQSLDQGLQFLIQYYNGEERAKGNILERFSAQQFPDLHSELNLSSLELGDSALYFCASSVGQGDSPLHFGNGTRLTVT.

The chain is built from TRBV12-3 or TRBV12-4 and TRBJ2-3; 10 bases line up with TRBD2. J lost 1 base, V lost 5 bases, and 12 bases had no gene match. The CDR3 sequence is 18 residues long. This CDR3 is CASSPITPGTSGTDTQYF. CDR3 nucleotides: TGTGCCAGCAGTCCGATAACTCCCGGGACTAGCGGCACAGATACGCAGTATTTT.

This chain links TRBV20-1 with TRBJ1-2; 7 nucleotides agree with TRBD1. The CDR3 sequence is 12 residues long. Germline V gene data show CDR1 as DFQATT and CDR2 as SNEGSKA (reference sequence). After removal of 2 bases from V and 8 bases from J, the junction contained 5 bases not matched to a gene. The CDR3 region is CSARSGQSGYTF. As DNA, the CDR3 is TGCAGTGCTAGATCGGGACAGAGCGGCTACACCTTC.

The chain links TRBV29-1 to TRBJ2-1; D is undetermined. Germline loops: CDR1 SQVTM, CDR2 ANQGSEA. The length of the CDR3 is 10 residues. V lost 7 bases and J lost 6, with 7 bases in between. The CDR3 DNA reads as TGCAGCGCCTGGAGCAATGAGCAGTTCTTC. It is translated as CSAWSNEQFF.

This clonotype turned up a few times. The rearrangement links TRBV20-1 to TRBJ2-5, with TRBD1 matching over 8 bases. CDR3 length equals 12 residues. Germline loops: CDR1 DFQATT, CDR2 SNEGSKA (reference sequence). V lost 6 bases and J lost 5; bases outside the gene matches: 5. The CDR3 coding sequence is TGCAGTGCCCCGGGACAGGATGAGACCCAGTACTTC. It encodes CSAPGQDETQYF.